One T cell receptor (beta chain) is described in this entry. This clonotype has just a few counts. Its antigen target is currently unknown. Base-call qualities are not available, and no considerably larger clone is one nucleotide away. V loses 3 bases of germline sequence and J loses 8 bases, and the interval between the two ends is 13 bases. The CDR3 goes from the cysteine to the phenylalanine over 14 residues. The kept DNA is CDR3 alone, 42 bases in frame from the first base. The germline V gene provides CDR1 SGHTA and CDR2 FQGNSA. Naive CD8 T cell libraries were made from approximately 20,000 to 1,000,000 sorted cells using 10%, 30% or 50% of purified RNA. Naive CD8 T cells were FACS-sorted as CD8+CD4-CCR7+CD45RA+ on a BD FACSAria II into RLT Plus buffer. Detection sensitivity was tested by spiking Jurkat RNA equal to roughly ten TCR copies' worth into samples containing roughly 18,000-1,000,000 naive CD8 T cells. CD8 T cells were enriched using RosetteSep CD8+ T Cell Enrichment Cocktail and Ficoll-Paque, and the enriched cells then underwent ACK red cell lysis.

Library preparation employed PCR. Instrument used: Illumina HiSeq 4000. Bulk TCR libraries were generated as previously described, with the TCR primers listed in Table S5 used. Total RNA was purified with the Qiagen AllPrep DNA/RNA kit. Reads from multiple sequencing runs of the same library were pooled before analysis. The paper's processing steps were these. Only reads with exact TCR constant sequence were kept, trimmed to 150 nt, and grouped by their 12-nt molecular barcodes. Reads inside each barcode group were sub-clustered using a 15% Levenshtein threshold, and a quality-weighted consensus sequence was constructed for each RNA molecule. Non-functional sequences were excluded, and lower-count sequences lying one edit away from another sequence were also excluded. Based on fitting two negative binomial distributions, any barcode sub-cluster with under 20% of the maximum read count was discarded. TCRdb redid the processing of the public reads, applying fastp at Q25 and MiXCR, and retained in-frame beta chains. Each CDR3 protein gets just one entry, which takes the most common genes and DNA from the rows behind it. The V and J calls were determined by TCRdb, not by the authors. The sample table records 460,000 or so distinct CDR3 sequences; over 20% of these occur just once. The ten biggest clones cover roughly 0.81% of the sample.

The data are from a study of molecular identifiers for immune sequencing clone quantification (dated by TCRdb to the late 2010s). In the study overall: In a replicate experiment, RNA from 20,000 or 100,000 naive CD8 T cells was split into five aliquots, four of which were sequenced. The study was a methods study using CD8 T cells to benchmark molecular-identifier clustering-based TCR repertoire sequencing (MIDCIRS) and TCR RNA copy counting.

Study-wide findings and limitations: In CMV-specific effector cells, clones with more than 20 RNA copies accounted for over 97% of molecules, whereas in naive cells such clones accounted for under 1%. Highly expanded clone sizes could be underestimated if identical TCR molecules share a barcode. When barcode sub-clustering was not used, chimeric consensus sequences inflated TCR diversity, with chimeras reaching as high as 47%. Spiked-in Jurkat TCR RNA equal to a single cell's worth was reported to be detectable even within 1,200,000 naive CD8 T cells. Modeling indicated 2.5 to 3 TCR RNA copies recovered per cell, compared with around 11 by digital PCR, which implies a capture efficiency of 25% to 35%. Naive libraries contained spiked-in Jurkat TCR RNA (roughly 10 copies' worth), which is not part of the donor repertoire.

The clonotype originates from a human donor in good health. Some libraries in this study had Jurkat cell RNA spiked in. The chain was built from TRBV7-2 and TRBJ1-4, with the D segment identity uncertain. Sequencing input: naive CD8+ T cells from blood, with Jurkat cell RNA spiked in. The cell subset or site label, as the study defines it: FACS-sorted CD8+CD4-CCR7+CD45RA+ naive T cells. Read as DNA, the sequence is TGTGCCAGCAGCTTTGGCCCTAGCGGGGAAAAACTGTTTTTT. It is translated as CASSFGPSGEKLFF.